The sequence of this TCR beta chain was determined in a study of blood T cell repertoires in COVID-19. Across over 20 US areas, participants ranged in age from about 18 to 100 years. In the original processing: Scientists estimated how many nucleated cells there were by amplifying reference gene primers. Generated by immunoSEQ multiplex PCR, the TCRdb table keeps only in-frame clones and is missing some. That table gives V, J and clone size, and the DNA gave D and trimming. The data contain roughly 270,000 clones, about four fifths of them singletons. The CDR3 runs to 14 residues. V was shortened by 2 bases and J by 2 bases, with 10 bases between the two germline ends. The germline gives CDR1 MNHEY, CDR2 SMNVEV (reference sequence).

The chain is built from TRBV27 and TRBJ2-7; D is unclear. The TCR comes from a middle-aged man who had been exposed to COVID-19. Sample: PBMCs or T cells enriched from blood (not recorded which). CDR3 sequence reads: CASSLAVVAYEQYF. The CDR3 DNA reads TGTGCCAGCAGTTTAGCCGTGGTAGCCTACGAGCAGTACTTC.